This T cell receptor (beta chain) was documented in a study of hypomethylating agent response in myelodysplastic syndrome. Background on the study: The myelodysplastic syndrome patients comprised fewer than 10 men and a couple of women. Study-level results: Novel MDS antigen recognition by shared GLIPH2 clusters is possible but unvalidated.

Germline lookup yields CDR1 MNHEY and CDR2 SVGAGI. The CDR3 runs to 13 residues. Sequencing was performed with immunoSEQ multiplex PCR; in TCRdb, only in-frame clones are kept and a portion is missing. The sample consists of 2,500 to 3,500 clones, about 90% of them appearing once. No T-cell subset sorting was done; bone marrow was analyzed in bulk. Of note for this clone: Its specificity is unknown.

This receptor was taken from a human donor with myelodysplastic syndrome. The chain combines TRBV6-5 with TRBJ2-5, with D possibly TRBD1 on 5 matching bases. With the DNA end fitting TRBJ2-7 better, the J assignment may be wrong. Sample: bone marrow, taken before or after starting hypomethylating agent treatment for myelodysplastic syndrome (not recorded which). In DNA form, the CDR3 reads TGTGCCAGCAGCAGACAGCGCTCCTACGAGCAGTACTTC. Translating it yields CASSRQRSYEQYF.